This is a list of T cell receptor beta chains from one sample in a study of low-dose radiotherapy and immunotherapy resistance in tumors. Using its own MiXCR run on the reads, TCRdb lists one record per CDR3 protein. The sample holds tens of thousands of distinct CDR3 sequences, around 27% seen once. The source material was PBMCs, sampled before treatment. The receptors here all came from a male donor with rectosigmoid adenocarcinoma. The CDR3 runs from the conserved cysteine through the conserved F or W. Fields, in order: V gene, clone size, D gene, J gene, CDR3 DNA, CDR3 protein. The D gene is left open where the match is weak. Clone sizes are given selectively: once, few, many, or a class where the clone is expanded.

v_call: TRBV7-2
clone_size: many
d_call: TRBD2
j_call: TRBJ2-5
cdr3_nt: TGTGCCAGCAGCCTGACATCTAGCGGCCAAGAGACCCAGTACTTC
cdr3_aa: CASSLTSSGQETQYF

v_call: TRBV6-5
clone_size: many
d_call: -
j_call: TRBJ2-2
cdr3_nt: TGTGCCAGCAGTTACTCGAGTCTAGAGAACACCGGGGAGCTGTTTTTT
cdr3_aa: CASSYSSLENTGELFF

v_call: TRBV28
clone_size: -
d_call: TRBD2
j_call: TRBJ2-7
cdr3_nt: TGTGCCAGCAGTTTGGGCGGGGGGGCCTCCTACGAGCAGTACTTC
cdr3_aa: CASSLGGGASYEQYF

v_call: TRBV7-2
clone_size: -
d_call: TRBD1
j_call: TRBJ2-7
cdr3_nt: TGTGCCAGCAGCCCGTTTCAGGGGGCCTACGAGCAGTACTTC
cdr3_aa: CASSPFQGAYEQYF

v_call: TRBV27
clone_size: many
d_call: TRBD1
j_call: TRBJ1-2
cdr3_nt: TGTGCCAGCAGCCTTAAGGGGGCGTCCTATGGCTACACCTTC
cdr3_aa: CASSLKGASYGYTF

v_call: TRBV19
clone_size: many
d_call: -
j_call: TRBJ1-2
cdr3_nt: TGTGCCAGTAGCCCAGGGTCTTGGGGCTACACCTTC
cdr3_aa: CASSPGSWGYTF

v_call: TRBV28
clone_size: few
d_call: TRBD2
j_call: TRBJ2-5
cdr3_nt: TGTGCCATTCAAGCGGGAGGGGACCGGACCCAGTACTTC
cdr3_aa: CAIQAGGDRTQYF

v_call: TRBV9
clone_size: -
d_call: -
j_call: TRBJ1-1
cdr3_nt: TGTGCCAGCAGAGGACAGTGGAACACTGAAGCTTTCTTT
cdr3_aa: CASRGQWNTEAFF

v_call: TRBV7-9
clone_size: many
d_call: -
j_call: TRBJ2-1
cdr3_nt: TGTGCCAGCAGCCCCCTGTTCTTC
cdr3_aa: CASSPLFF

v_call: TRBV20-1
clone_size: many
d_call: -
j_call: TRBJ2-5
cdr3_nt: TGCAGTGCTAGAGGACTAGGGTTTGAGACCCAGTACTTC
cdr3_aa: CSARGLGFETQYF

v_call: TRBV7-2
clone_size: -
d_call: -
j_call: TRBJ2-1
cdr3_nt: TGTGCCAGCAGCCCCGTGACGTCCTACAATGAGCAGTTCTTC
cdr3_aa: CASSPVTSYNEQFF

v_call: TRBV20-1
clone_size: few
d_call: -
j_call: TRBJ1-2
cdr3_nt: TGCAGTGCTAGGCGGCAGGGTTACGGCTACACCTTC
cdr3_aa: CSARRQGYGYTF

v_call: TRBV28
clone_size: many
d_call: TRBD2
j_call: TRBJ2-5
cdr3_nt: TGTGCCAGCGGTAGTAGCGGGGGACAAGAGACCCAGTACTTC
cdr3_aa: CASGSSGGQETQYF

v_call: TRBV6-8
clone_size: many
d_call: -
j_call: TRBJ2-3
cdr3_nt: TGTGCCAGCTGGCAGGGGAGCACAGATACGCAGTATTTT
cdr3_aa: CASWQGSTDTQYF

v_call: TRBV28
clone_size: many
d_call: TRBD1
j_call: TRBJ1-1
cdr3_nt: TGTGCCAGCATAACAGGGGGCAGGACTGAAGCTTTCTTT
cdr3_aa: CASITGGRTEAFF

v_call: TRBV19
clone_size: many
d_call: -
j_call: TRBJ1-5
cdr3_nt: TGTGCCAGTAGTATAGTGCTCCCGGGAACGAACGGGCAGCCCCAGCATTTT
cdr3_aa: CASSIVLPGTNGQPQHF

v_call: TRBV12-3/TRBV12-4
clone_size: many
d_call: TRBD2
j_call: TRBJ2-2
cdr3_nt: TGTGCCAGCAGCCCATCACACAGCGGGAGGGTGAACACCGGGGAGCTGTTTTTT
cdr3_aa: CASSPSHSGRVNTGELFF

v_call: TRBV12-3/TRBV12-4
clone_size: many
d_call: -
j_call: TRBJ1-2
cdr3_nt: TGTGCCAGCAGTCTAAGGGGCAGCAACTATGGCTACACCTTC
cdr3_aa: CASSLRGSNYGYTF

v_call: TRBV9
clone_size: many
d_call: -
j_call: TRBJ2-3
cdr3_nt: TGTGCCAGCAGCCCAATCGGCCAGTCGGATACGCAGTATTTT
cdr3_aa: CASSPIGQSDTQYF

v_call: TRBV2
clone_size: -
d_call: TRBD1
j_call: TRBJ2-1
cdr3_nt: TGTGCCAGCAGACTAAGACAGGGAACCTACAATGAGCAGTTCTTC
cdr3_aa: CASRLRQGTYNEQFF

v_call: TRBV6-5
clone_size: many
d_call: TRBD2
j_call: TRBJ2-3
cdr3_nt: TGTGCCAGCAGCCCTCGACTAGCGGGAGATACGCAGTATTTT
cdr3_aa: CASSPRLAGDTQYF

v_call: TRBV28
clone_size: many
d_call: -
j_call: TRBJ2-1
cdr3_nt: TGTGCCAGCAGCTCTCGCGGACCTGGGTCCTACAATGAGCAGTTCTTC
cdr3_aa: CASSSRGPGSYNEQFF

v_call: TRBV27
clone_size: many
d_call: TRBD1
j_call: TRBJ1-5
cdr3_nt: TGTGCCAGCAGTTCACAGGGGTTCGGCTTGAGCAATCAGCCCCAGCATTTT
cdr3_aa: CASSSQGFGLSNQPQHF

v_call: TRBV3-1
clone_size: few
d_call: -
j_call: TRBJ1-1
cdr3_nt: TGTGCCAGCAGCCCTGTTGGGGGCAACACTGAAGCTTTCTTT
cdr3_aa: CASSPVGGNTEAFF

v_call: TRBV5-5
clone_size: -
d_call: -
j_call: TRBJ2-2
cdr3_nt: TGTGCCAGCAGCTGGGGACCGGGAAGCGGGGAGCTGTTTTTT
cdr3_aa: CASSWGPGSGELFF

v_call: TRBV20-1
clone_size: -
d_call: TRBD2
j_call: TRBJ2-7
cdr3_nt: TGCAGTGCTAGTCCCGCTTTTCTAGCGGGAACCTCCTACGAGCAGTACTTC
cdr3_aa: CSASPAFLAGTSYEQYF

v_call: TRBV29-1
clone_size: -
d_call: -
j_call: TRBJ2-1
cdr3_nt: TGCAGCGTTGGATGGGGGAATGAGCAGTTCTTC
cdr3_aa: CSVGWGNEQFF

v_call: TRBV5-6
clone_size: many
d_call: -
j_call: TRBJ2-3
cdr3_nt: TGTGCCAGCAGCTTGACCTTAGGGGCTAGCCGTCTCGTGACAGATACGCAGTATTTT
cdr3_aa: CASSLTLGASRLVTDTQYF

v_call: TRBV28
clone_size: many
d_call: TRBD1
j_call: TRBJ2-5
cdr3_nt: TGTGCCAGCAGTTTATACGGGACAGGCCAAGAGACCCAGTACTTC
cdr3_aa: CASSLYGTGQETQYF

v_call: TRBV3-1
clone_size: many
d_call: TRBD1
j_call: TRBJ1-2
cdr3_nt: TGTGCCAGCAGGGAAGGGGGACAGTTCTATGGCTACACCTTC
cdr3_aa: CASREGGQFYGYTF

v_call: TRBV6-2/TRBV6-3
clone_size: many
d_call: -
j_call: TRBJ2-1
cdr3_nt: TGTGCCAGCAGTAACCGGGGCCCACTTGAGCAGTTCTTC
cdr3_aa: CASSNRGPLEQFF

v_call: TRBV5-4
clone_size: few
d_call: -
j_call: TRBJ2-6
cdr3_nt: TGTGCCAGCAGCTCCTTTAGCTCTGGGGCCAACGTCCTGACTTTC
cdr3_aa: CASSSFSSGANVLTF

v_call: TRBV12-3/TRBV12-4
clone_size: many
d_call: TRBD2
j_call: TRBJ2-7
cdr3_nt: TGTGCCAGCAGTTGGGGGGGCGAGCAGTACTTC
cdr3_aa: CASSWGGEQYF

v_call: TRBV7-2
clone_size: many
d_call: TRBD2
j_call: TRBJ2-3
cdr3_nt: TGTGCCAGCAGCGGAGCGGGAGCGAACACAGATACGCAGTATTTT
cdr3_aa: CASSGAGANTDTQYF

v_call: TRBV28
clone_size: few
d_call: TRBD2
j_call: TRBJ2-3
cdr3_nt: TGTGCCAGCTCTAGCGGGAACACAGATACGCAGTATTTT
cdr3_aa: CASSSGNTDTQYF

v_call: TRBV3-1
clone_size: many
d_call: TRBD2
j_call: TRBJ2-1
cdr3_nt: TGTGCCAGCAGCCAAAAGAGGCTGGCTAGCGGCTACAATGAGCAGTTCTTC
cdr3_aa: CASSQKRLASGYNEQFF

v_call: TRBV5-8
clone_size: many
d_call: TRBD1
j_call: TRBJ1-5
cdr3_nt: TGTGCCAGCAGCTTCCCAGGGGGCGATCAGCCCCAGCATTTT
cdr3_aa: CASSFPGGDQPQHF

v_call: TRBV28
clone_size: many
d_call: -
j_call: TRBJ2-5
cdr3_nt: TGTGCCAGCAGTTCTAGGTGGGGGAAGACCCAGTACTTC
cdr3_aa: CASSSRWGKTQYF

v_call: TRBV24-1
clone_size: many
d_call: -
j_call: TRBJ2-6
cdr3_nt: TGTGCCACCAGTTCAGCAAGCTCTGGGGCCAACGTCCTGACTTTC
cdr3_aa: CATSSASSGANVLTF

v_call: TRBV6-6
clone_size: many
d_call: TRBD2
j_call: TRBJ2-2
cdr3_nt: TGTGCCGGGGGACTAGCGGGGAGAGCGAACACCGGGGAGCTGTTTTTT
cdr3_aa: CAGGLAGRANTGELFF

v_call: TRBV7-2
clone_size: many
d_call: -
j_call: TRBJ1-4
cdr3_nt: TGTGCCAGCAGCTTAGATCGGAACATGCGCGGTGGACTGTTTTTT
cdr3_aa: CASSLDRNMRGGLFF

v_call: TRBV11-2
clone_size: many
d_call: TRBD1
j_call: TRBJ2-3
cdr3_nt: TGTGCCAGCAGCTACGACAGGGGCGAGACAGATACGCAGTATTTT
cdr3_aa: CASSYDRGETDTQYF

v_call: TRBV4-1
clone_size: many
d_call: -
j_call: TRBJ2-5
cdr3_nt: TGCGCCAGCAGGACGCGGGACAACCAAGAGACCCAGTACTTC
cdr3_aa: CASRTRDNQETQYF